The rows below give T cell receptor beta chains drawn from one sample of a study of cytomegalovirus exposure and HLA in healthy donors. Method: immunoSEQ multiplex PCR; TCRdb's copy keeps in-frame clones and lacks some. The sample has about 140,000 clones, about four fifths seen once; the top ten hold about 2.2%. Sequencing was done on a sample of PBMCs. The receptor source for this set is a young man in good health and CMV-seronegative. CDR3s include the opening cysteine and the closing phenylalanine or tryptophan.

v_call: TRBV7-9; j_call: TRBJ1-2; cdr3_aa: CASSFDRRAPYGYTF
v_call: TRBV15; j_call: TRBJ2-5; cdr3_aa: CATSKPPPFRYQETQYF
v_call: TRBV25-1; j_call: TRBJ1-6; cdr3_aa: CASSPFTGGPSPLHF
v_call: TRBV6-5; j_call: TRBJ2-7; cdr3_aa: CASSHPDRPPYEQYF
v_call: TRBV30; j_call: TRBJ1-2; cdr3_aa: CAWIGGRLSPTGYPF
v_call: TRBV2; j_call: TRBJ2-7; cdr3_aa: CASKGQISSYEQYF
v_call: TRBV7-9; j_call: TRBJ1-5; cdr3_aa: CASSLAGGGNQPQHF
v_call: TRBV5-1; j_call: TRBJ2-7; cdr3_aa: CASSLDDTGGGYEQYF
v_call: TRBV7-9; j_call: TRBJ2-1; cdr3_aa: CASSLGPGAGGLGDEQFF
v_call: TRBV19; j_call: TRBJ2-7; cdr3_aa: CASSSGSRYEQYF
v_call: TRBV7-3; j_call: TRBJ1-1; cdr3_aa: CASSENPPGQASF
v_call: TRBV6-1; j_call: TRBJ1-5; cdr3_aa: CASSQDRGNNQPQHF
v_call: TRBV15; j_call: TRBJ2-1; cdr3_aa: CATSRVYSGVHNEQFF
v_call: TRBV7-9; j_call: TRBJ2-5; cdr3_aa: CASSLGQGYQETQYF
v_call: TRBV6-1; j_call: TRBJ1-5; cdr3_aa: CASSSTGGQPQHF
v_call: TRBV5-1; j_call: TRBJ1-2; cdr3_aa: CASSLRQGGDYGYTF
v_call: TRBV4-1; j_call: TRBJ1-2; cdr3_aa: CASSDLRGRSYGYTF
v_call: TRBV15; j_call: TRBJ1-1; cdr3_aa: CATSYRRGFPVAFF
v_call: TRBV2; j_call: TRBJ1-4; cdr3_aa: CASRISQGNQRRDEKLFF
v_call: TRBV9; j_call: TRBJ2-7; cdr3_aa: CASGQGAGEQYF
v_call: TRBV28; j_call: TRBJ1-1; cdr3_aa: CASRKDSMNTEAFF
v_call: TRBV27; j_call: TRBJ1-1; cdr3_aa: CASSSTGSNTEAFF
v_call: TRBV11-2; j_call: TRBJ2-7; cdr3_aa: CASSLRDRGMYSYEQYF
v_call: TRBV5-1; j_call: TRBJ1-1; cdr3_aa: CASSLGTAASRNTEAFF
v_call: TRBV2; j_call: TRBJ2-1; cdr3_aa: CASSELWREAHFLPYNEQFF
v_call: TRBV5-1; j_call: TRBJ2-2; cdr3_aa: CASSLDLWDSVTSTGELFF
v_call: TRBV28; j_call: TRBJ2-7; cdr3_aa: CASRSSGGHSYEQYF
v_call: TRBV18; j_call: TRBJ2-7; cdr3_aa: CASSPPVRDEQYF
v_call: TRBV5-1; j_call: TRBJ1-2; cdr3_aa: CASRVQGTNYGYTF